A selection of T cell receptor beta chains follows, all from one sample in a study of glioma-infiltrating T cells after dendritic cell vaccination. Generated by immunoSEQ multiplex PCR, the TCRdb table keeps only in-frame clones and is missing some. The sample shows roughly 47,000 clones, approximately 85% of them seen only once. Specimen: blood, collected before dendritic cell vaccination. All receptors come from a human donor with glioblastoma. Each CDR3 is given with its conserved first and last residue. A D gene is named only where the DNA matches it firmly. Rows give clone size only sometimes, using once, few, many, or a class for an expanded clone.

v_gene	abundance	j_gene	d_gene	CDR3aa	CDR3nt
TRBV7-9	.	TRBJ2-7	TRBD1	CASSIGTGDYEQYF	TGCGCCAGCAGCATCGGGACAGGGGACTACGAGCAGTACTTC
TRBV5-1	.	TRBJ2-5	TRBD2	CASSSSGGGETQYF	TGCGCCAGCAGCTCTAGCGGGGGGGGTGAGACCCAGTACTTC
TRBV10-3	.	TRBJ1-2	.	CAISESQGYNYGYTF	TGTGCCATCAGTGAGTCACAGGGTTATAACTATGGCTACACCTTC
TRBV5-1	.	TRBJ1-1	.	CASSLDSGWNTEAFF	TGCGCCAGCAGCTTGGATTCGGGGTGGAACACTGAAGCTTTCTTT
TRBV7-9	.	TRBJ1-4	.	CASSLARGSNEKLFF	TGTGCCAGCAGCTTAGCTCGGGGGTCTAATGAAAAACTGTTTTTT
TRBV5-1	.	TRBJ2-7	.	CASSNTGSEQYF	TGCGCCAGCAGCAATACAGGTAGCGAGCAGTACTTC
TRBV9	.	TRBJ2-2	.	CASSLPYPTDVLFF	TGTGCCAGCAGCTTACCTTACCCGACAGATGTTCTGTTTTTT
TRBV11-3	.	TRBJ2-7	TRBD1	CASSSSPQGAYEQYF	TGTGCCAGCAGCTCAAGCCCCCAGGGGGCTTACGAGCAGTACTTC
TRBV7-3	.	TRBJ2-3	.	CASSPHPPRSTDTQYF	TGTGCCAGCAGCCCTCATCCCCCCCGGAGCACAGATACGCAGTATTTT
TRBV19	.	TRBJ1-1	TRBD1	CASWTGGSNTEAFF	TGTGCCAGTTGGACAGGGGGCTCGAACACTGAAGCTTTCTTT
TRBV2	.	TRBJ2-5	TRBD2	CASYQREETQYF	TGTGCCAGCTACCAGCGGGAGGAGACCCAGTACTTC
TRBV27	.	TRBJ2-7	.	CASSLRGTTLYEQYF	TGTGCCAGCAGTTTGCGAGGGACAACTCTCTACGAGCAGTACTTC
TRBV6-1	.	TRBJ1-2	.	CASGAGPRNGYTF	TGTGCCAGCGGGGCGGGACCGAGGAATGGCTACACCTTC
TRBV27	.	TRBJ1-5	TRBD1	CASRRQGTYSNQPQHF	TGTGCCAGCAGAAGACAGGGAACCTATAGCAATCAGCCCCAGCATTTT
TRBV19	.	TRBJ2-5	.	CASSIQGGGQETQYF	TGTGCCAGTAGTATACAGGGAGGGGGTCAAGAGACCCAGTACTTC
TRBV6-5	few	TRBJ2-3	TRBD2	CASSSGLAGLTDTQYF	TGTGCCAGCAGTTCGGGACTAGCGGGCCTCACAGATACGCAGTATTTT
TRBV4-2	.	TRBJ1-5	TRBD1	CASSQVDGQGYQPQHF	TGTGCCAGCAGCCAAGTCGATGGACAGGGTTATCAGCCCCAGCATTTT
TRBV6-5	.	TRBJ2-7	TRBD1	CASRRWDSWYF	TGTGCCAGCAGGAGATGGGACAGTTGGTACTTC
TRBV7-9	.	TRBJ2-7	.	CASSLSLSYEQYF	TGTGCCAGCAGCTTATCTCTCTCCTACGAGCAGTACTTC
TRBV5-4	few	TRBJ1-1	.	CASSWGNTEAFF	TGTGCCAGCAGCTGGGGCAACACTGAAGCTTTCTTT
TRBV6-6	.	TRBJ2-3	.	CASSLAETSTDTQYF	TGTGCCAGCAGCTTAGCTGAGACTAGCACAGATACGCAGTATTTT
TRBV19	.	TRBJ1-5	TRBD1	CASSTRQGTNQPQHF	TGTGCCAGTAGTACTCGACAGGGAACCAATCAGCCCCAGCATTTT
TRBV5-1	once	TRBJ1-2	.	CASSLQGGYGYTF	TGCGCCAGCAGCTTACAGGGTGGGTATGGCTACACCTTC
TRBV7-8	.	TRBJ2-3	.	CASSATPDTQYF	TGTGCCAGCAGCGCGACTCCAGATACGCAGTATTTT
TRBV7-8	once	TRBJ1-4	TRBD1	CASSPRDRAGEKLFF	TGTGCCAGCAGCCCCCGGGACAGGGCGGGTGAAAAACTGTTTTTT
TRBV19	.	TRBJ2-1	TRBD1	CASRTGRLFDEQFF	TGTGCCAGTCGGACAGGGCGGTTATTCGATGAGCAGTTCTTC
TRBV5-4	once	TRBJ1-1	.	CASSFPGAEAFF	TGTGCCAGCAGCTTCCCAGGGGCAGAAGCTTTCTTT
TRBV13	.	TRBJ2-7	.	CASSLIGQRRYEQYF	TGTGCCAGCAGCTTAATCGGACAGAGACGATACGAGCAGTACTTC
TRBV18	.	TRBJ1-1	TRBD1	CASSPYGTENTEAFF	TGTGCCAGCTCACCGTATGGGACAGAGAACACTGAAGCTTTCTTT
TRBV5-1	.	TRBJ1-3	.	CASSPIDTGIGNTIYF	TGCGCCAGCAGCCCGATCGACACAGGGATTGGAAACACCATATATTTT
TRBV9	.	TRBJ1-1	.	CASSVGRGAAFF	TGTGCCAGCAGCGTAGGCAGGGGTGCGGCTTTCTTT
TRBV9	.	TRBJ2-5	TRBD2	CASSVGGSPHETQYF	TGTGCCAGCAGCGTAGGCGGGAGTCCGCACGAGACCCAGTACTTC
TRBV29-1	few	TRBJ2-1	.	CSAPTWANEQFF	TGCAGCGCCCCTACCTGGGCTAATGAGCAGTTCTTC
TRBV29-1	.	TRBJ2-7	.	CSVGDRFYEQYF	TGCAGCGTTGGTGACAGATTTTACGAGCAGTACTTC
TRBV7-9	.	TRBJ2-2	TRBD1	CASSLTPPGQGAGELFF	TGTGCCAGCAGCTTAACACCCCCGGGACAGGGGGCCGGGGAGCTGTTTTTT
TRBV30	.	TRBJ1-6	.	CAWSVFVASSRGQRSPLHF	TGTGCCTGGAGTGTATTCGTGGCCTCATCCAGGGGACAAAGATCACCCCTCCACTTT
TRBV4-3	.	TRBJ2-2	.	CASSQAVSGELFF	TGCGCCAGCAGCCAAGCGGTCTCCGGGGAGCTGTTTTTT
TRBV5-3	few	TRBJ1-4	.	CARSFGDGAGGDEKLFF	TGTGCCAGAAGCTTCGGCGATGGAGCGGGAGGGGATGAAAAACTGTTTTTT
TRBV10-2	.	TRBJ1-2	.	CASSEPAGALDGYTF	TGCGCCAGCAGTGAGCCGGCGGGGGCGCTTGATGGCTACACCTTC
TRBV27	.	TRBJ2-5	TRBD1	CASSPWTGRAETQYF	TGTGCCAGCAGTCCTTGGACAGGGAGAGCGGAGACCCAGTACTTC
TRBV18	.	TRBJ1-1	.	CASSTRGGNTEAFF	TGTGCCAGCTCAACTAGGGGGGGGAACACTGAAGCTTTCTTT
TRBV30	.	TRBJ2-1	.	CAWVASGRISNEQFF	TGTGCCTGGGTCGCCAGCGGGCGGATCTCCAATGAGCAGTTCTTC
TRBV15	once	TRBJ2-1	TRBD1	CATSRAGTAYNEQFF	TGTGCCACCAGCAGGGCCGGGACAGCCTACAATGAGCAGTTCTTC
TRBV21-1	few	TRBJ1-5	.	CASSKGQGNQPQHF	TGTGCCAGCAGCAAAGGACAGGGGAATCAGCCCCAGCATTTT
TRBV4-1	few	TRBJ1-2	TRBD1	CASSQERTGDGYTF	TGCGCCAGCAGCCAAGAAAGGACAGGGGATGGCTACACCTTC
TRBV11-2	.	TRBJ2-3	TRBD1	CASSLRGPGGDTQYF	TGTGCCAGCAGCTTAAGGGGGCCAGGTGGAGATACGCAGTATTTT
TRBV5-1	.	TRBJ2-7	TRBD1	CASSLPGTGLTYEQYF	TGCGCCAGCAGCCTGCCCGGGACAGGGCTTACCTACGAGCAGTACTTC
TRBV6-5	.	TRBJ2-5	TRBD2	CASSVVAGGQETQYF	TGTGCCAGCAGTGTCGTCGCGGGGGGACAAGAGACCCAGTACTTC
TRBV6-5	.	TRBJ2-7	.	CASSYSGRGFNEQYF	TGTGCCAGCAGTTATTCAGGCAGGGGATTTAACGAGCAGTACTTC
TRBV7-7	.	TRBJ2-5	TRBD1	CASSTRQGMGETQYF	TGTGCCAGCAGCACGCGACAGGGAATGGGAGAGACCCAGTACTTC
TRBV6-4	few	TRBJ2-2	.	CASSDGESTGELFF	TGTGCCAGCAGTGACGGGGAGAGCACCGGGGAGCTGTTTTTT
TRBV5-4	.	TRBJ1-1	TRBD1	CASSLGGTGGVTEAFF	TGTGCCAGCAGCTTGGGAGGGACAGGGGGAGTGACTGAAGCTTTCTTT